This T cell receptor beta chain comes out of a study of metastatic and nonmetastatic thyroid tumors. In the study overall: Across peripheral blood and tumor or nodule tissue samples taken from malignant and benign thyroid patients, the repertoires were compared with one another. Whole-study results and caveats: Versus benign nodules, malignant thyroid tumors reportedly had significantly higher TCR beta diversity, in blood and tumor.

Per germline, CDR1 SGDLS and CDR2 YYNGEE. The CDR3 consists of 15 residues. The J segment lost 5 bases and the V segment lost 4 bases, leaving 10 bases of the junction unmatched. This clone was observed at least ten times. No antigen is known for it. Original handling: In papillary thyroid cancer, a distant-metastasis classifier was built using CDR3 differences across clinicopathological groups. MiXCR was used by TCRdb to re-call the PCR reads. The V and J calls were determined by TCRdb, not by the authors. The sample includes roughly 57,000 clones, roughly 22% seen only once; the top ten take roughly 3.7%. Prior to thyroid surgery, none of the patients had received any treatment.

This clonotype originated in a female donor with papillary thyroid cancer or a benign thyroid nodule (not recorded which). Some clones in this sample may be carry-over from other donors' samples. Sequencing used blood. The genes are TRBV9 and TRBJ2-7; 9 nucleotides match TRBD1. The CDR3 reads CASSPRDRVGHEQYF. DNA for the CDR3: TGTGCCAGCAGCCCCCGGGACAGGGTTGGGCACGAGCAGTACTTC.